This TCR beta chain comes out of a study of cytomegalovirus exposure and HLA in healthy donors. The PCR made use of 60 Vbeta and 13 Jbeta primers. TCRdb keeps only in-frame clones here, not all; method: immunoSEQ multiplex PCR. The sample yields 160,000 or so clones, approximately 76% seen once. The CDR3 covers 15 residues. V shed 5 bases and J 7 bases; nucleotides not matched to a gene: 7. Germline V gene data show CDR1 as SGHTA and CDR2 as FQGTGA. Whole-study findings and limits: An Asian-associated ancestry cluster reportedly showed fewer N-insertions than the approximately 700-donor mean in a later analysis. Researchers reported in a later analysis that a missense DCLRE1C variant was tied to TCR beta V- and J-gene trimming.

Regarding this clone: The target antigen is unknown.

This clonotype was sampled from a man aged 55 to 70 in good health and CMV-seronegative. The specimen sequenced was PBMCs. The chain has TRBV7-3 and TRBJ1-6; 8 nucleotides align to TRBD1. CDR3 region: CASSASDRDNSPLHF. The CDR3 DNA reads TGTGCCAGCAGCGCATCGGACAGGGACAATTCACCCCTCCACTTT.